This T cell receptor beta chain is from a study of blood T cells in healthy people across ages. This CDR3 comprises 16 residues. Germline V gene data show CDR1 as SGHTA and CDR2 as FQGNSA. The junction had 7 bases not matched to a gene; V was cut back by 2 bases and J by 6 bases. A J-beta primer mix and a sample-barcoded 5' primer were used in a second PCR of about 6 to 12 cycles. All cDNA molecules were each tagged by a template-switch adaptor with 12 random nucleotides. TCRdb re-analysed the 5' RACE reads in MiXCR, keeping a single row per CDR3 protein. The sample has around 870,000 distinct CDR3 sequences; less than 35% are singletons. Findings and caveats of the study: The recorded TCR beta diversity per million T cells decreased in a roughly linear manner with age.

Only a few counts were recorded for this clonotype. Its antigen is unknown. The receptor comes from an elderly woman in good health. What was sequenced was blood. The V and J genes are TRBV7-2 and TRBJ1-4; 9 bases match TRBD1. CDR3 nucleotide sequence: TGTGCCAGCAGCTTAACAGCCGGGACAGGGTATGAAAAACTGTTTTTT. Its translation: CASSLTAGTGYEKLFF.